This T cell receptor beta chain was recorded in a study of Graves' ophthalmopathy and Graves' hyperthyroidism. This clonotype was seen just once. CDR3 regions of TCR beta were amplified from RNA transcripts. RT-PCR with HTBI primers came first, then second-round multiplex PCR. TCRdb reprocessed the multiplex PCR reads via MiXCR and lists one record per CDR3 protein. The sample has hundreds of thousands of distinct CDR3 sequences, under 25% seen once. The origin of this receptor is a woman aged 18-35 years with stable Graves' hyperthyroidism. The sequenced material came from peripheral blood.

The CDR3 DNA sequence: TGTGCCAGCAGTTACGGGACAGGGCCCTATGGCTACACCTTC. It yields the protein CASSYGTGPYGYTF. The V call is TRBV12-3 or TRBV12-4, the J call TRBJ1-2; 9 nucleotides line up with TRBD1. The V segment lost 4 bases and the J segment 4 bases; nucleotides outside the gene matches: 4. CDR3 length: 14 amino acids.